The 2 T cell receptor beta chains presented below share a single source sample, sequenced in a study of T cells in Graves' hyperthyroidism and ophthalmopathy. TCR beta CDR3 sequences were amplified from RNA transcripts. First-round RT-PCR of the TCR CDR3 relied on the HTBI primer set. MiXCR was run by TCRdb on the multiplex PCR reads, yielding one entry per CDR3 protein. The table has roughly 800,000 distinct CDR3 sequences, around 39% seen once. The sample comprised blood. These receptors originate from a man between 18 and 29 years old with Graves' hyperthyroidism.

Notes on this clonotype: Just one base apart from a much larger clone, this may be a read error. J is TRBJ1-1 and V is TRBV10-3; D is uncertain. The V and J ends lost 4 bases and 4 bases respectively, with 13 bases between them. Germline V gene lookup returns CDR1 ENHRY and CDR2 SYGVKD. The CDR3 has 14 amino acids. Here the CDR3 reads CAISVWGEGTEAFF. The CDR3 nucleotides read TGTGCCATCAGTGTATGGGGAGAGGGCACTGAAGCTTTCTTT.

This sequence joins TRBV7-2 and TRBJ2-7; maybe TRBD2 (5 bases). The CDR3 covers 14 residues. CDR1 is SGHTA and CDR2 is FQGNSA in the germline V gene. Trimming left V 3 bases short and J 0 bases short, with 9 bases between. The CDR3 DNA reads as TGTGCCAGCAGCTTTACGGGATACTCCTACGAGCAGTACTTC. It codes for CASSFTGYSYEQYF.